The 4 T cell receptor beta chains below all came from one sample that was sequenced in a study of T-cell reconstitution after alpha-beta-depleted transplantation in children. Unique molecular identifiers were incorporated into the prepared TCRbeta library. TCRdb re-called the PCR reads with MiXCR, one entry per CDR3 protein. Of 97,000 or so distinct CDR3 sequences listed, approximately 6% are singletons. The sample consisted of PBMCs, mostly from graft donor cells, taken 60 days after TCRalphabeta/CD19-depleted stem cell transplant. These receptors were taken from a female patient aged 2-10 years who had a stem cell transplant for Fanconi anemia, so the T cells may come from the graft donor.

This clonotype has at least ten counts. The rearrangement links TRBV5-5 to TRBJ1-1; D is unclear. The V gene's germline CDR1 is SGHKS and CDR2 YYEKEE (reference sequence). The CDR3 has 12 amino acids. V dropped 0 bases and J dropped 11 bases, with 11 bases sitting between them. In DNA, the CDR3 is TGTGCCAGCAGCTTGGATGAGTTAGAGGCTTTCTTT. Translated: CASSLDELEAFF.

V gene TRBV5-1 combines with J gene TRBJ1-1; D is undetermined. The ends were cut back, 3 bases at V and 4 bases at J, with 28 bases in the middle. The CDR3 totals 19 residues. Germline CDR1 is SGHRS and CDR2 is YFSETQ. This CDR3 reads CASSSGGWKLSRGRTEAFF. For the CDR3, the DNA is TGCGCCAGCAGCTCAGGAGGGTGGAAGCTAAGCAGAGGGCGCACTGAAGCTTTCTTT.

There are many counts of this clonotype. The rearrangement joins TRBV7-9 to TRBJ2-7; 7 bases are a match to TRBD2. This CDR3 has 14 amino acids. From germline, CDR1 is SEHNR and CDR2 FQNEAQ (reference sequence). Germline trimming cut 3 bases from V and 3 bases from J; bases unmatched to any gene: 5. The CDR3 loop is CASSFGGMVYEQYF. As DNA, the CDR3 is TGTGCCAGCAGCTTCGGGGGGATGGTCTACGAGCAGTACTTC.

This CDR3 reads CASRQGEPGANVLTF. CDR3 in DNA: TGTGCCAGCAGGCAAGGGGAGCCTGGGGCCAACGTCCTGACTTTC. The V call is TRBV12-3 or TRBV12-4, the J call TRBJ2-6; D tentatively reads TRBD1 or TRBD2 (5 bases each). The CDR3 has 15 amino acids. Trimming removed 6 bases from V and 2 bases from J, with 11 bases in between.